The 16 T cell receptor beta chains below all came from one sample that was sequenced in a study of CD8+ T cells in alopecia areata. Indicated treatment: oral pan-JAK inhibitor, 5-10 mg twice daily. Reverse transcription of extracted RNA yielded cDNA, which provided the sequencing template. The repertoire was sequenced with immunoSEQ multiplex PCR; TCRdb's copy has only in-frame clones and lacks some. The sample has some 120,000 clones, roughly three fifths seen once. Specimen: CD8+ T cells sorted from blood, collected at week 24, from a patient treated with tofacitinib. These receptors were taken from a human donor with alopecia areata.

This chain uses TRBV7-3 with TRBJ1-6; D is undetermined. The CDR3 has 14 residues. CDR1 SGHTA and CDR2 FQGTGA come from the germline V gene. The germline V and J ends were trimmed by 8 bases and 11 bases, with 19 bases remaining between them. CDR3 nucleotides: TGTGCCAGCGCACAAGCCGAGGGCGTGCCACCCCTCCACTTT. Residues: CASAQAEGVPPLHF.

V is TRBV29-1 and J is TRBJ2-1, with 8 bases fitting TRBD2. The length of the CDR3 is 16 residues. V was pared by 7 bases and J by 3 bases, with 14 bases of the junction left unmatched. The germline V gene has CDR1 SQVTM and CDR2 ANQGSEA. The CDR3 DNA reads as TGCAGCGCCCATGATTTGGGTAGCGGGGACTACAATGAGCAGTTCTTC. This sequence encodes CSAHDLGSGDYNEQFF.

Points on this clone: A junction end diverges from the germline sequence, so it may reflect a read error. The chain couples TRBV7-9 to TRBJ1-1, with TRBD1 matching 7 bases. CDR1 and CDR2 from the germline V gene are SEHNR and FQNEAQ (reference sequence). The CDR3 covers 14 residues. The DNA of the CDR3 is TGTGCCAGCACCAGGGGGGATAGCGGCACTGAAGCTTTCTTC. The encoded protein is CASTRGDSGTEAFF.

This clone was recorded a few times. The V call is TRBV5-6, the J call TRBJ1-5; TRBD1 matches 8 bases. Germline-derived CDR1 and CDR2 are SGHDT and YYEEEE. This CDR3 comprises 15 residues. J gave up 7 bases and V 1 base, and 7 bases lay outside the gene matches. The CDR3 here is CASSLWTGWKQPQHF. For the CDR3, the DNA is TGTGCCAGCAGCTTGTGGACAGGGTGGAAGCAGCCCCAGCATTTT.

The chain links TRBV2 to TRBJ2-1; TRBD1 matches at 7 bases. V lost 11 bases and J lost 6; bases outside the gene matches: 4. The CDR3 covers 11 residues. In germline, CDR1 is SNHLY, CDR2 FYNNEI. The CDR3 loop is CAVQGVNEQFF. CDR3 DNA sequence: TGTGCCGTCCAGGGGGTCAATGAGCAGTTCTTC.

The V and J genes are TRBV7-9 and TRBJ2-5; 8 bases are a match to TRBD1. Per germline, CDR1 SEHNR and CDR2 FQNEAQ (reference sequence). V was clipped by 7 bases and J by 5 bases; unmatched bases: 6. The CDR3 contains 13 residues. CDR3 in amino acids: CASIDRGKETQYF. Here the CDR3 DNA reads TGTGCCAGCATCGACAGGGGAAAGGAGACCCAGTACTTC.

This clone showed up just a few times. The chain recombines TRBV5-4 with TRBJ2-2, with a tentative D call TRBD1 (6 bases). The germline CDR1 and CDR2 sequences are SGHNT and YYREEE (reference sequence). The CDR3 has 14 residues. V was trimmed by 0 bases and J by 6 bases, leaving 9 bases between them. In nucleotides, the CDR3 is TGTGCCAGCAGCTTGGAGGGGGAGCCCGGGGAGCTGTTTTTT. It codes for CASSLEGEPGELFF.

The chain links TRBV29-1 to TRBJ1-5; D uncertain. Germline values: CDR1 SQVTM, CDR2 ANQGSEA. The CDR3 sequence is 11 residues long. CDR3 loop: CRGRGGQPQHF. The CDR3 DNA reads as TGCAGGGGCCGGGGTGGCCAGCCCCAGCATTTT.

The rearrangement uses TRBV30 and TRBJ2-7; D perhaps matches TRBD1 (6 bases). This CDR3 has 13 amino acids. V lost 1 base and J lost 2, with 9 bases in between. Germline loops: CDR1 GTSNPN, CDR2 SVGIG (reference sequence). CDR3 sequence (DNA): TGTGCCTGGAGTGAAGACAGGACCTACGAGCAGTACTTC. It yields the protein CAWSEDRTYEQYF.

This CDR3 is CASSKTRDMFSYEQYF. For the CDR3, the DNA is TGTGCCAGCAGCAAGACCCGGGACATGTTCTCCTACGAGCAGTACTTC. The rearrangement links TRBV7-2 to TRBJ2-7, with D possibly TRBD1 on 6 matching bases. CDR3 length: 16 residues. The germline CDR1 and CDR2 sequences are SGHTA and FQGNSA. Trimming pared 5 bases from V and 0 bases from J, leaving 17 bases between.

V and J are TRBV12-5 and TRBJ2-5; tentative D call: TRBD1 (5 bases). Germline lookup yields CDR1 LGHNT and CDR2 FRNRAP. The CDR3 spans 16 residues. The V and J ends lost 5 bases and 3 bases respectively, with 19 bases between them. The CDR3 region is CASGTPKGLVEETQYF. The DNA of the CDR3 is TGTGCTAGTGGTACCCCAAAGGGGTTGGTTGAAGAGACCCAGTACTTC.

The V and J genes are TRBV19 and TRBJ2-4; D not resolved. V lost 5 bases to trimming and J lost 6 bases, with 17 bases between them. Looked up from germline, CDR1 is LNHDA and CDR2 is SQIVND (reference sequence). This CDR3 is 15 amino acids long. The CDR3 DNA sequence: TGTGCCAGTAGTGACGACGGCCTTCTAGGAAACATTCAGTACTTC. This encodes CASSDDGLLGNIQYF.

This clone was picked up a small number of times. The chain has TRBV30 and TRBJ1-3, with a tentative D call TRBD1 (6 bases). The germline V gene has CDR1 GTSNPN and CDR2 SVGIG (reference sequence). Between the trimmed V and J ends, which lost 4 bases and 0 bases, there was a span of 7 bases. The CDR3 is 13 residues long. The CDR3 protein is CAWTGDSGNTIYF. CDR3 nucleotides: TGTGCCTGGACAGGGGACTCTGGAAACACCATATATTTT.

This clone was seen once. This sequence joins TRBV11-2 and TRBJ2-5; TRBD2 might be the D (5 bases). Germline V gives CDR1 SGHAT, CDR2 FQNNGV. Between the trimmed V and J ends, which lost 0 bases and 3 bases, there was a span of 5 bases. The CDR3 runs to 13 residues. As DNA, the CDR3 is TGTGCCAGCAGCTTAGACGGGGAAGAGACCCAGTACTTC. It codes for CASSLDGEETQYF.

The gene calls are TRBV29-1 and TRBJ1-2; D is unclear. Trimming stripped 0 bases from V and 8 bases from J, with 13 bases between. This CDR3 comprises 13 residues. Germline-derived CDR1 and CDR2 are SQVTM and ANQGSEA. The CDR3 coding sequence is TGCAGCGTTGAAGATGGAGGGATGCGGGGCTACACCTTC. As protein: CSVEDGGMRGYTF. The full variable domain, in which reference TRBV29-1 and TRBJ1-2 provide the parts outside the CDR3, is SAVISQKPSRDICQRGTSLTIQCQVDSQVTMMFWYRQQPGQSLTLIATANQGSEATYESGFVIDKFPISRPNLTFSTLTVSNMSPEDSSIYLCSVEDGGMRGYTFGSGTRLTVV.

V gene TRBV11-2 combines with J gene TRBJ2-7; D not certain. The CDR3 covers 13 residues. V was pared by 2 bases and J by 0 bases, with 5 bases between. From germline, CDR1 is SGHAT and CDR2 FQNNGV. CDR3 in amino acids: CASSLQSSYEQYF. CDR3 sequence (DNA): TGTGCCAGCAGCTTACAGAGCTCCTACGAGCAGTACTTC. The full variable domain, in which reference TRBV11-2 and TRBJ2-7 provide the parts outside the CDR3, is EAGVAQSPRYKIIEKRQSVAFWCNPISGHATLYWYQQILGQGPKLLIQFQNNGVVDDSQLPKDRFSAERLKGVDSTLKIQPAKLEDSAVYLCASSLQSSYEQYFGPGTRLTVT.